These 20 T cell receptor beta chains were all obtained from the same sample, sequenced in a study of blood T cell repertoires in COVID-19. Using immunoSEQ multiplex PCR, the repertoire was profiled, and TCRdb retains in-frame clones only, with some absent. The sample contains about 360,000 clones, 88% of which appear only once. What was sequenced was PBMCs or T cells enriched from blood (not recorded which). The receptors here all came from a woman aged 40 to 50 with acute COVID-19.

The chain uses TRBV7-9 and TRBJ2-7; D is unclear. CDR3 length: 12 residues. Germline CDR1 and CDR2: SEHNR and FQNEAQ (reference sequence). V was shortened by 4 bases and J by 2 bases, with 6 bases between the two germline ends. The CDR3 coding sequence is TGTGCCAGCAGCTCCTCGGCCTACGAGCAGTACTTC. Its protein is CASSSSAYEQYF.

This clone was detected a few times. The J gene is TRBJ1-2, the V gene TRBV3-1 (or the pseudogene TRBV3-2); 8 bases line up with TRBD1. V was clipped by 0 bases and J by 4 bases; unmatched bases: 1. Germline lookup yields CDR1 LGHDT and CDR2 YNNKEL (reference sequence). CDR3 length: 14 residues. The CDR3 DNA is TGTGCCAGCAGCCAAGAGGACAGGGCCTATGGCTACACCTTC. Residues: CASSQEDRAYGYTF.

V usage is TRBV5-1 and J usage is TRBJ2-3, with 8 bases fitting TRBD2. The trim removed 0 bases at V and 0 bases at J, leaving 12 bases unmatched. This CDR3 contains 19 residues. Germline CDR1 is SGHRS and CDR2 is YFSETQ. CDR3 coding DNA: TGCGCCAGCAGCTTGGTCCCGGGCGGGGGGCAATCTAGCACAGATACGCAGTATTTT. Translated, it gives CASSLVPGGGQSSTDTQYF.

In DNA, the CDR3 is TGTGCCAGCAGCCAAGATTGGAGGATAATGGGTTATGGCTACACCTTC. Its protein product is CASSQDWRIMGYGYTF. J is TRBJ1-2 and V is TRBV3-1 (or the pseudogene TRBV3-2); no clear D gene. Germline lookup yields CDR1 LGHDT and CDR2 YNNKEL (reference sequence). V was clipped by 0 bases and J by 5 bases, with 16 bases between them. The CDR3 contains 16 residues.

CDR3 nucleotides: TGTGCCAGTGCCGGGCAGGGGGGCTATGGCTACACCTTC. This translates into CASAGQGGYGYTF. The chain recombines TRBV7-9 with TRBJ1-2, with TRBD1 matching 7 bases. J gave up 4 bases and V 9 bases, and 8 bases lay outside the gene matches. The CDR3 runs to 13 residues. Germline lookup yields CDR1 SEHNR and CDR2 FQNEAQ (reference sequence).

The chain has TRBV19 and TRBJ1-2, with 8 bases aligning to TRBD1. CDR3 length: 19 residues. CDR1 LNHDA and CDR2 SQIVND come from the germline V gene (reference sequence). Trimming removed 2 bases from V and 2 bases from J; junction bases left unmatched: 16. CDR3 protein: CASSIRNIRTGPTNYGYTF. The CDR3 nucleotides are TGTGCCAGTAGTATAAGGAATATTCGGACAGGGCCCACCAACTATGGCTACACCTTC.

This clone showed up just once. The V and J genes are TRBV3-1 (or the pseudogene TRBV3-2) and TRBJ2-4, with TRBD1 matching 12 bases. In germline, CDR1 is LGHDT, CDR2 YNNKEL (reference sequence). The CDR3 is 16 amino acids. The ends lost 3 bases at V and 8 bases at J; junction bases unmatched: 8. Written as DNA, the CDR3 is TGTGCCAGCAGCCAGCTAAAGGGACAGGGGGCAGACATTCAGTACTTC. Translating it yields CASSQLKGQGADIQYF.

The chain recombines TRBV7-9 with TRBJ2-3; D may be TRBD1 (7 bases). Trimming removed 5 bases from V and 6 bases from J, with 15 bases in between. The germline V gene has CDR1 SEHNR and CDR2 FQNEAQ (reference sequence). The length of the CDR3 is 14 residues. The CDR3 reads CASSGTTGTDTQYF. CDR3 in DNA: TGTGCCAGCAGCGGGACGACAGGGACTGATACGCAGTATTTT.

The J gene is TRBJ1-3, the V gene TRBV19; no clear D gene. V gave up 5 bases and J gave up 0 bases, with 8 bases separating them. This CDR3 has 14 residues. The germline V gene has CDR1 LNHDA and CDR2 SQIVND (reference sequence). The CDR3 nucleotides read TGTGCCAGTAGTGCTTCAGTCTCTGGAAACACCATATATTTT. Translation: CASSASVSGNTIYF. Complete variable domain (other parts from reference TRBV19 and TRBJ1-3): DGGITQSPKYLFRKEGQNVTLSCEQNLNHDAMYWYRQDPGQGLRLIYYSQIVNDFQKGDIAEGYSVSREKKESFPLTVTSAQKNPTAFYLCASSASVSGNTIYFGEGSWLTVV.

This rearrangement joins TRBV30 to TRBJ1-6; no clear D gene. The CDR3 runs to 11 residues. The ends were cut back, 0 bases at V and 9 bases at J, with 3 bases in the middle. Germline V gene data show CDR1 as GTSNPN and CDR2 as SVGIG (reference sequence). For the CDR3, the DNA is TGTGCCTGGAGTGTACTTTCACCCCTCCACTTT. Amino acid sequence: CAWSVLSPLHF.

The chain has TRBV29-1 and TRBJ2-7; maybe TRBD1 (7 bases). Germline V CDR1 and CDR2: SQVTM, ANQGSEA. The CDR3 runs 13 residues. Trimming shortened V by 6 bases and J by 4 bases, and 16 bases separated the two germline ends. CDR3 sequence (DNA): TGCAGCGTGGTGGGGGGACAGAAGTACGAGCAGTACTTC. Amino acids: CSVVGGQKYEQYF.

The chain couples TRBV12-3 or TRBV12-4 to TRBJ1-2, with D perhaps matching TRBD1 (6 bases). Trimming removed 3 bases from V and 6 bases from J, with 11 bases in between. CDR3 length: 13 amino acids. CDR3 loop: CASSFWGRDGYTF. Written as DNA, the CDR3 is TGTGCCAGCAGTTTCTGGGGGCGGGATGGCTACACCTTC.

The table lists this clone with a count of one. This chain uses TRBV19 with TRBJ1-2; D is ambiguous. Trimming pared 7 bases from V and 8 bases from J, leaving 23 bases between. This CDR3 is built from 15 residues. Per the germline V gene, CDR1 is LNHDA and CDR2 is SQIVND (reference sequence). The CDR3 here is CASNLNHGREKGYTF. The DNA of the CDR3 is TGTGCCAGTAATCTAAACCACGGGAGGGAGAAGGGCTACACCTTC.

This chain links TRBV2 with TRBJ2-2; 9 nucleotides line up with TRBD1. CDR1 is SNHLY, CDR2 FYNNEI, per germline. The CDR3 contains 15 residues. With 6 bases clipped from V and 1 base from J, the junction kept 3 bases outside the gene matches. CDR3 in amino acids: CASRGQGGNTGELFF. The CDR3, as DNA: TGTGCCAGCAGGGGACAGGGTGGGAACACCGGGGAGCTGTTTTTT. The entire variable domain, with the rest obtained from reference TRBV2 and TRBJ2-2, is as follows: EPEVTQTPSHQVTQMGQEVILRCVPISNHLYFYWYRQILGQKVEFLVSFYNNEISEKSEIFDDQFSVERPDGSNFTLKIRSTKLEDSAMYFCASRGQGGNTGELFFGEGSRLTVL.

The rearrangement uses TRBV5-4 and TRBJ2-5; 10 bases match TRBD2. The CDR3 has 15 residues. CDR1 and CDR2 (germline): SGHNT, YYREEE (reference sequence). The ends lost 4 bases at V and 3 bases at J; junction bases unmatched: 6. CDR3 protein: CASSLGGLAKETQYF. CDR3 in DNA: TGTGCCAGCAGCCTTGGGGGACTAGCGAAAGAGACCCAGTACTTC.

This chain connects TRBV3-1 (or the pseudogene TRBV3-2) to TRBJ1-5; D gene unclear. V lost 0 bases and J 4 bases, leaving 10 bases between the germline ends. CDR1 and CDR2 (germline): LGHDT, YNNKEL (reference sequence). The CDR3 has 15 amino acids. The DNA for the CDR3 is TGTGCCAGCAGCCAAGATGCATCGCTAAATCAGCCCCAGCATTTT. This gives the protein CASSQDASLNQPQHF.

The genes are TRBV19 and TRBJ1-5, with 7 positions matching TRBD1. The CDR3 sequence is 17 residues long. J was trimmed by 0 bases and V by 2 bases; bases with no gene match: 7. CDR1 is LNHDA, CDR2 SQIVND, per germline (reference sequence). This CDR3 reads CASSIFGTVNSNQPQHF. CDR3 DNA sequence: TGTGCCAGTAGTATATTTGGGACAGTTAATAGCAATCAGCCCCAGCATTTT.

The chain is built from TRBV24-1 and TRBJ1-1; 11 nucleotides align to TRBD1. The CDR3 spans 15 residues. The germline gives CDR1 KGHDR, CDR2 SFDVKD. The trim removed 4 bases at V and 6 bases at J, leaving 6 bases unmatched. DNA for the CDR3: TGTGCCACCAGTGACCCCGGACAGGGGGCGTCTGAAGCTTTCTTT. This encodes CATSDPGQGASEAFF.

CDR3 nucleotide sequence: TGTGCCAGCAGGCAGGGGGAGAAACTGTTTTTT. Encoded protein: CASRQGEKLFF. The chain employs TRBV3-1 (or the pseudogene TRBV3-2) and TRBJ1-4; 7 nucleotides line up with TRBD1. Germline lookup yields CDR1 LGHDT and CDR2 YNNKEL (reference sequence). The CDR3 sequence is 11 residues long. J gave up 11 bases and V 6 bases, and 3 bases lay outside the gene matches.

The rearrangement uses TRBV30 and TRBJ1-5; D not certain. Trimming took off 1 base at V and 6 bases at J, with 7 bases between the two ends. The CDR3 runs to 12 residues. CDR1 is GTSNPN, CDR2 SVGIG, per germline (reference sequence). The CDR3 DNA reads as TGTGCCTGGAGTGAGGGAGTTCAGCCCCAGCATTTT. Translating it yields CAWSEGVQPQHF.